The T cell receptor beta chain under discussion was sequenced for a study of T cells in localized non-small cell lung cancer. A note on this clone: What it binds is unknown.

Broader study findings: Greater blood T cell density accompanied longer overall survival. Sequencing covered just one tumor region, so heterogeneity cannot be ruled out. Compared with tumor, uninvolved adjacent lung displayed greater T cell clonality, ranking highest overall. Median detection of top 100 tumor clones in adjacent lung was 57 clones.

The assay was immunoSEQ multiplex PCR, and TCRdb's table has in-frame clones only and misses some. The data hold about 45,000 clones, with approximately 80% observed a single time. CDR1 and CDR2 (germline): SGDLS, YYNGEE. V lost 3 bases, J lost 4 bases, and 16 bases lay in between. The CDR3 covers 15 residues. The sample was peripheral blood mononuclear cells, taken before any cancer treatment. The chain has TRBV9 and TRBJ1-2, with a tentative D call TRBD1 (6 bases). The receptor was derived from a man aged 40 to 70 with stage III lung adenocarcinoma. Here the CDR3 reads CASSAVRGGTYGYTF. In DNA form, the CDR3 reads TGTGCCAGCAGCGCCGTCCGGGGGGGCACCTATGGCTACACCTTC.